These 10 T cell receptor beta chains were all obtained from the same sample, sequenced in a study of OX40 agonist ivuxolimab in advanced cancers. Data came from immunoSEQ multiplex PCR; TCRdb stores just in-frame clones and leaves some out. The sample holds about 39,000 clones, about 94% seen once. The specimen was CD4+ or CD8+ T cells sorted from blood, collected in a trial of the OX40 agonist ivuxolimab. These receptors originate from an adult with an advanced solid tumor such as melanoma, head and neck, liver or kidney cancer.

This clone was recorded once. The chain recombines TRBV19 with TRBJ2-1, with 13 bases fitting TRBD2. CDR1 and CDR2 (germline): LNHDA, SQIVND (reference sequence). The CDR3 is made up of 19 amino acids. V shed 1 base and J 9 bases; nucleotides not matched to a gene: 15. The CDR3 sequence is CASSIAILTGGLAGVEQFF. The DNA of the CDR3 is TGTGCCAGTAGTATAGCGATTTTGACAGGCGGACTAGCGGGAGTTGAGCAGTTCTTC.

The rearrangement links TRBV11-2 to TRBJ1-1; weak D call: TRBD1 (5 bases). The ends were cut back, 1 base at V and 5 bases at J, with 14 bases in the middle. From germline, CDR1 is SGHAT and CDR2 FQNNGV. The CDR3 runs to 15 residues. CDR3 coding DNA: TGTGCCAGCAGCTTAGTCCTCCGGGGGGGGACTGAAGCTTTCTTT. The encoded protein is CASSLVLRGGTEAFF.

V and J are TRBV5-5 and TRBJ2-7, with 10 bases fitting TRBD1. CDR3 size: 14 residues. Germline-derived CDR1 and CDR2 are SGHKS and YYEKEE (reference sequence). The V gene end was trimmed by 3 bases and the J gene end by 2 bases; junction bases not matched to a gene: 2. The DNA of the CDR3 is TGTGCCAGCAGCTGGGACAGGGGTGCCTACGAGCAGTACTTC. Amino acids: CASSWDRGAYEQYF.

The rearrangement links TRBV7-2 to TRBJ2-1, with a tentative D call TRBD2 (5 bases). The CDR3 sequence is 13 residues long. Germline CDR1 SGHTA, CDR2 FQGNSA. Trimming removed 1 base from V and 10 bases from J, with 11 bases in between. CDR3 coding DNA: TGTGCCAGCAGCTTAGTCTTGCTAGCCGAGCAGTTCTTC. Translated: CASSLVLLAEQFF.

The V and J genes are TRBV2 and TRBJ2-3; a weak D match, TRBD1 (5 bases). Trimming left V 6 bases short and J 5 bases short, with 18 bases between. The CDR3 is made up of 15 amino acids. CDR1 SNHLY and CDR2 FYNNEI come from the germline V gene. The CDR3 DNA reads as TGTGCCAGCAGCCCCCCTGGGGCCCGTGGAGATACGCAGTATTTT. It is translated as CASSPPGARGDTQYF.

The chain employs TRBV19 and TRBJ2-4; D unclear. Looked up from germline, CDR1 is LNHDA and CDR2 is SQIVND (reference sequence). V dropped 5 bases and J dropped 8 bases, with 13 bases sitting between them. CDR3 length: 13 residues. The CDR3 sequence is CASSLWAWDIQYF. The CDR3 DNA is TGTGCCAGTAGTTTGTGGGCGTGGGACATTCAGTACTTC. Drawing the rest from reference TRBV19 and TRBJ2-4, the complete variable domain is DGGITQSPKYLFRKEGQNVTLSCEQNLNHDAMYWYRQDPGQGLRLIYYSQIVNDFQKGDIAEGYSVSREKKESFPLTVTSAQKNPTAFYLCASSLWAWDIQYFGAGTRLSVL.

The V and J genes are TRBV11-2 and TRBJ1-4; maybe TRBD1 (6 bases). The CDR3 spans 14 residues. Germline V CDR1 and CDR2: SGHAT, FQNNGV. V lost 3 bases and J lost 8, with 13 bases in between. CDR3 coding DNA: TGTGCCAGCAGCTTCCAGGGGCGAGGGGAAAAACTGTTTTTT. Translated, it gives CASSFQGRGEKLFF.

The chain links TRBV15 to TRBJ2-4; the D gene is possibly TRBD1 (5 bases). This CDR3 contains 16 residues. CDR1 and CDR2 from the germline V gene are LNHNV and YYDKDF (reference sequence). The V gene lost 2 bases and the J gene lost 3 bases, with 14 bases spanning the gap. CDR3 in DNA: TGTGCCACCAGCAGACAGGGCGAAGGAGACAAAAACATTCAGTACTTC. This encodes CATSRQGEGDKNIQYF.

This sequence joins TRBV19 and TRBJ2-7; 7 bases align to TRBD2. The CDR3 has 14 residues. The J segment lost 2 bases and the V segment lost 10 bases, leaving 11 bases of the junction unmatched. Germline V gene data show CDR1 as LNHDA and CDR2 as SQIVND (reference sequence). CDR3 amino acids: CATAWGEGPYEQYF. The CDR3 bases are TGTGCCACCGCATGGGGGGAGGGCCCCTACGAGCAGTACTTC. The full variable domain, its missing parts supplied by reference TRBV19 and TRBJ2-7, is DGGITQSPKYLFRKEGQNVTLSCEQNLNHDAMYWYRQDPGQGLRLIYYSQIVNDFQKGDIAEGYSVSREKKESFPLTVTSAQKNPTAFYLCATAWGEGPYEQYFGPGTRLTVT.

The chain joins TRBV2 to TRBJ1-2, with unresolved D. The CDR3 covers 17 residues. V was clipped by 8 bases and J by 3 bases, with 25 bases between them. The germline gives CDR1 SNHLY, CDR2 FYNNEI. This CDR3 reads CASRETHRPSNHYGYTF. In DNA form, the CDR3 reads TGTGCCAGCCGCGAGACGCATCGGCCAAGCAACCACTATGGCTACACCTTC.